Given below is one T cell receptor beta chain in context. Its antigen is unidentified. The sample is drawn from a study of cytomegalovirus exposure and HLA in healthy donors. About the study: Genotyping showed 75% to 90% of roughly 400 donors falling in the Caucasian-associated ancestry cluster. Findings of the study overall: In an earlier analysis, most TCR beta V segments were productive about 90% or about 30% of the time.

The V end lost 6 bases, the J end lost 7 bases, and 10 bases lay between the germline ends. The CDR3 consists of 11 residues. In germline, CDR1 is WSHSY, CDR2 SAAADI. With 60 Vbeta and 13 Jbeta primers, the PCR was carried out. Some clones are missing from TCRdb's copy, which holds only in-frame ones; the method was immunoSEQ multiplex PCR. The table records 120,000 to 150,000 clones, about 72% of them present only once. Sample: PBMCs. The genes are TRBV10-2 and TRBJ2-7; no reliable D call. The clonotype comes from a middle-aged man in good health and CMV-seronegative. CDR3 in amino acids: CASSQAGEQYF. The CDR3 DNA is TGCGCCAGCAGCCAGGCTGGGGAGCAGTACTTC.